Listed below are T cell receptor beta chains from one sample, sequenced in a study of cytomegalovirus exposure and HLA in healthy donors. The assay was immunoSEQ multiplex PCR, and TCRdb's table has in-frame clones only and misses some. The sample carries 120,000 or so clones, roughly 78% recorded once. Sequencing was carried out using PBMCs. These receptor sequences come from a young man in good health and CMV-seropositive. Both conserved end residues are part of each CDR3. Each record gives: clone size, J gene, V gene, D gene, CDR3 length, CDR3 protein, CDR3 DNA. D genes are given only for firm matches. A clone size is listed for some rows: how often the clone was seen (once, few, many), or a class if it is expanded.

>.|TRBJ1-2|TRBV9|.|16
CASSVLPIAGNYGYTF
TGTGCCAGCAGCGTCCTGCCTATAGCAGGGAACTATGGCTACACCTTC
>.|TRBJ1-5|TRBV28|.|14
CASSPRADHQPQHF
TGTGCCAGCAGCCCGCGGGCAGACCATCAGCCCCAGCATTTT
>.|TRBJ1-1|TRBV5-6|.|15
CASSLDRTDSPEAFF
TGTGCCAGCAGCTTGGACAGGACAGATTCCCCTGAAGCTTTCTTT
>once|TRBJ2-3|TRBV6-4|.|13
CASSRNPRDTQYF
TGTGCCAGCAGCCGGAACCCTAGAGATACGCAGTATTTT
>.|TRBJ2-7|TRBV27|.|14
CASSSYAGRYEQYF
TGTGCCAGCAGTTCTTATGCGGGGCGCTACGAGCAGTACTTC
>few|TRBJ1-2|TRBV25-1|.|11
CASSYQDGYTF
TGTGCCAGCAGTTATCAGGATGGCTACACCTTC
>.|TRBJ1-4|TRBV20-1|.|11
CSAPLLEKLFF
TGCAGTGCCCCATTACTGGAAAAACTGTTTTTT
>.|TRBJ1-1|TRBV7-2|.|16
CASSLRSGITNTEAFF
TGTGCCAGCAGCTTGAGGTCGGGTATTACAAACACTGAAGCTTTCTTT
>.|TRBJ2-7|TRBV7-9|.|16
CASSYVESVANYEQYF
TGTGCCAGCAGCTATGTGGAGTCAGTAGCAAACTACGAGCAGTACTTC
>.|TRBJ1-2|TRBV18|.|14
CASSSGQFNYGYTF
TGTGCCAGCTCATCCGGACAGTTTAACTATGGCTACACCTTC
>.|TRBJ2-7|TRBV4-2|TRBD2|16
CASSQKASGRGDEQYF
TGTGCCAGCAGCCAGAAGGCTAGCGGGAGGGGTGACGAGCAGTACTTC
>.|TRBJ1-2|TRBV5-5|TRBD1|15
CASSLAGTGGVGYTF
TGTGCCAGCAGCTTGGCCGGGACAGGGGGTGTTGGCTACACCTTC
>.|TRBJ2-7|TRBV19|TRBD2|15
CASSIGLAGDSEQYF
TGTGCCAGTAGTATAGGGCTAGCGGGAGACAGCGAGCAGTACTTC
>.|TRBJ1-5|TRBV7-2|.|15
CASSLVLGGNQPQHF
TGTGCCAGCAGCTTAGTTCTAGGGGGCAATCAGCCCCAGCATTTT
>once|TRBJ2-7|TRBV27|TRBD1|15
CASSSGTGGMNEQYF
TGTGCCAGCAGTTCCGGGACAGGGGGCATGAACGAGCAGTACTTC